These 17 T cell receptor beta chains came from one sample sequenced in a study of human thymus T cells. Sequenced by immunoSEQ multiplex PCR; TCRdb stores in-frame clones only, minus some. The profile shows about 46,000 clones, roughly 94% of them singletons. Sequences were obtained from blood. Receptors were obtained from a girl under three years old with a congenital heart defect but otherwise immunologically healthy.

This chain uses TRBV6-6 with TRBJ1-1, with D hard to call. This CDR3 has 15 residues. V dropped 6 bases and J dropped 0 bases, with 14 bases sitting between them. From germline, CDR1 is MNHNY and CDR2 SVGAGI (reference sequence). CDR3: CASRDAGAMNTEAFF. The CDR3 DNA follows: TGTGCCAGCAGGGACGCGGGTGCCATGAACACTGAAGCTTTCTTT.

This clone has just a few counts. The chain uses TRBV5-1 and TRBJ1-1, with D hard to call. CDR3 length: 14 residues. V lost 3 bases, J lost 3 bases, and 12 bases lay in between. In germline, CDR1 is SGHRS, CDR2 YFSETQ. For the CDR3, the DNA is TGCGCCAGCAGCTCCGGACTGGAGGACACTGAAGCTTTCTTT. Protein: CASSSGLEDTEAFF.

The rearrangement links TRBV5-4 to TRBJ2-5, with TRBD2 matching 12 bases. This CDR3 has 15 amino acids. V was clipped by 6 bases and J by 6 bases; unmatched bases: 9. CDR1 is SGHNT and CDR2 is YYREEE in the germline V gene (reference sequence). The CDR3 sequence: CASTRLAGGVKTQYF. In nucleotides, the CDR3 is TGTGCCAGCACCAGGCTAGCGGGAGGGGTCAAGACCCAGTACTTC.

This sequence joins TRBV1 and TRBJ2-7. TRBV1 is a documented pseudogene. The CDR3 loop spans 14 amino acids. CDR3 DNA sequence: TGCACCAGCAGGACCGGGACCTGCCTTGGGGAGCAGTACTTC. This codes for CTSRTGTCLGEQYF.

J is TRBJ1-2 and V is TRBV30; 7 nucleotides line up with TRBD1. V lost 4 bases, J lost 4 bases, and 0 bases stayed unmatched. Germline V gives CDR1 GTSNPN, CDR2 SVGIG (reference sequence). The CDR3 is made up of 11 amino acids. The CDR3 loop reads CAWTGGYGYTF. The CDR3 nucleotides are TGTGCCTGGACAGGGGGCTATGGCTACACCTTC.

V gene TRBV7-6 combines with J gene TRBJ2-5, with 8 bases matching TRBD2. With V trimmed by 5 bases and J by 5 bases, 10 bases remained unmatched. The CDR3 is made up of 15 amino acids. The V gene's germline CDR1 is SGHVS and CDR2 FNYEAQ. DNA of the CDR3: TGTGCCAGCAGCCCGAGGGAGCGGGAGTCTGAGACCCAGTACTTC. Its translation: CASSPRERESETQYF.

This clone has a single count. The CDR3 DNA reads as TGTGCCACCAGCGTTCGACAGGAGAGTAAAGCTTTCTTT. It translates to CATSVRQESKAFF. The genes are TRBV15 and TRBJ1-1, with a tentative D call TRBD1 (6 bases). The CDR3 consists of 13 residues. Germline V CDR1 and CDR2: LNHNV, YYDKDF (reference sequence). V was clipped by 5 bases and J by 9 bases, with 16 bases between them.

This clone was seen just once. The CDR3 region has the DNA TGTGCCAGCCGGGAAGGGGGCGGTCGCTATGGCTACACCTTC. Its protein product is CASREGGGRYGYTF. The chain links TRBV2 to TRBJ1-2, with TRBD1 matching 7 bases. There are 14 residues in the CDR3. CDR1 is SNHLY, CDR2 FYNNEI, per germline. V dropped 8 bases and J dropped 4; count of bases not matched to a gene: 10.

The rearrangement joins TRBV19 to TRBJ1-3; unclear D gene. The CDR3 has 16 amino acids. The germline V and J ends were trimmed by 7 bases and 0 bases, with 16 bases remaining between them. The V gene's germline CDR1 is LNHDA and CDR2 SQIVND (reference sequence). The CDR3 nucleotides are TGTGCCAGTACCATATGGGAGGGCCGCTCTGGAAACACCATATATTTT. Its translation: CASTIWEGRSGNTIYF. Drawing the rest from reference TRBV19 and TRBJ1-3, the complete variable domain is DGGITQSPKYLFRKEGQNVTLSCEQNLNHDAMYWYRQDPGQGLRLIYYSQIVNDFQKGDIAEGYSVSREKKESFPLTVTSAQKNPTAFYLCASTIWEGRSGNTIYFGEGSWLTVV.

The V call is TRBV6-5, the J call TRBJ2-3, with 7 bases lining up with TRBD2. The V gene end was trimmed by 2 bases and the J gene end by 11 bases; junction bases not matched to a gene: 7. The germline V gene encodes CDR1 MNHEY and CDR2 SVGAGI. The CDR3 length is 13 residues. The CDR3 sequence: CASSYAEEREQYF. DNA of the CDR3: TGTGCCAGCAGTTACGCCGAGGAGCGGGAGCAGTATTTT.

The chain joins TRBV7-9 to TRBJ1-4; D remains ambiguous. V lost 5 bases and J lost 0, with 7 bases in between. Per germline, CDR1 SEHNR and CDR2 FQNEAQ (reference sequence). This CDR3 comprises 14 residues. The CDR3 region is CASSPRATNEKLFF. CDR3 bases: TGTGCCAGCAGCCCGAGAGCAACTAATGAAAAACTGTTTTTT.

V is TRBV18 and J is TRBJ1-3; no clear D gene. Trimming pared 6 bases from V and 6 bases from J, leaving 15 bases between. The CDR3 totals 14 residues. CDR1 is KGHSH and CDR2 is LQKENI in the germline V gene. In DNA, the CDR3 is TGTGCCAGCTCGGAGGGTCCAATTGAAAACACCATATATTTT. Amino acids: CASSEGPIENTIYF.

The chain couples TRBV5-4 to TRBJ2-5; no reliable D call. The germline V gene has CDR1 SGHNT and CDR2 YYREEE (reference sequence). The CDR3 runs to 11 residues. Trimming took off 5 bases at V and 0 bases at J, with 2 bases between the two ends. The CDR3 sequence: CASRHQETQYF. CDR3 DNA sequence: TGTGCCAGCAGGCACCAAGAGACCCAGTACTTC. The full variable domain, rest sourced from reference TRBV5-4 and TRBJ2-5, is ETGVTQSPTHLIKTRGQQVTLRCSSQSGHNTVSWYQQALGQGPQFIFQYYREEENGRGNFPPRFSGLQFPNYSSELNVNALELDDSALYLCASRHQETQYFGPGTRLLVL.

This sequence joins TRBV5-6 and TRBJ1-2; 7 nucleotides agree with TRBD1. Trimming at V came to 5 bases and at J to 0 bases, leaving 10 bases not matched to a gene. The germline gives CDR1 SGHDT, CDR2 YYEEEE. This CDR3 has 16 residues. This CDR3 reads CASRSAPGTANYGYTF. The CDR3 nucleotides are TGTGCCAGCAGGTCGGCCCCCGGGACAGCTAACTATGGCTACACCTTC.

This rearrangement joins TRBV19 to TRBJ1-1; no firm D call. The germline V gene encodes CDR1 LNHDA and CDR2 SQIVND (reference sequence). Trimming took 2 bases from V and 8 from J, leaving 12 bases between them. The CDR3 runs to 13 residues. The CDR3 reads CASSISLHTEAFF. The DNA for the CDR3 is TGTGCCAGTAGTATATCGCTCCATACCGAAGCTTTCTTT.

This chain links TRBV9 with TRBJ2-3; either TRBD1 or TRBD2 may fit D (6 bases each). This CDR3 spans 18 amino acids. Germline assignment: CDR1 SGDLS and CDR2 YYNGEE. Trimming cost V 1 base and J 3 bases, with 21 bases left between them. CDR3 loop: CASSVPSQGWGETDTQYF. Here the CDR3 DNA reads TGTGCCAGCAGCGTACCCTCACAGGGCTGGGGGGAGACAGATACGCAGTATTTT.

V is TRBV11-2 and J is TRBJ2-7; D remains ambiguous. Trimming removed 0 bases at V and 3 bases at J, with 9 bases between. CDR1 is SGHAT and CDR2 is FQNNGV in the germline V gene. This CDR3 contains 14 residues. CDR3 sequence (DNA): TGTGCCAGCAGCTTAGACGGAATTGGCTACGAGCAGTACTTC. It yields the protein CASSLDGIGYEQYF.